One sample yielded the 19 T cell receptor beta chains listed below, sequenced in a study of blood T cell repertoires in COVID-19 (dated by TCRdb to 2019 to 2021). The receptor library was made with the immunoSEQ multiplex PCR assay. In TCRdb, the immuneACCESS table is reduced to in-frame sequences with V and J assigned. These tables do not hold every clone; where another copy was compared, an unresolved V gene accounts for under half, and the others remain unexplained. The sample table holds 130,000 or so clones, of which around four fifths were seen once. The top ten constitute roughly 1.5% of the sample. Sequencing input: peripheral blood. The source of these receptors is a human donor in a cohort sampled during active COVID-19.

The gene calls are TRBV9 and TRBJ2-2; 7 nucleotides match TRBD1. This CDR3 is 15 amino acids long. Germline loops: CDR1 SGDLS, CDR2 YYNGEE. The trim removed 3 bases at V and 6 bases at J, leaving 8 bases unmatched. Here the CDR3 reads CASSDGTATSGELFF. CDR3 in DNA: TGTGCCAGCAGCGACGGGACAGCCACGTCCGGGGAGCTGTTTTTT.

The V call is TRBV2, the J call TRBJ1-5; 10 bases match TRBD1. This CDR3 has 15 residues. The germline V gene has CDR1 SNHLY and CDR2 FYNNEI. Trimming removed 5 bases from V and 7 bases from J; junction bases left unmatched: 8. The CDR3 bases are TGTGCCAGCAGTCGACAGGGGGCGCCGGGACAGCCCCAGCATTTT. This codes for CASSRQGAPGQPQHF.

This chain uses TRBV10-3 with TRBJ2-7; 11 positions match TRBD2. V dropped 4 bases and J dropped 5; count of bases not matched to a gene: 16. Germline loops: CDR1 ENHRY, CDR2 SYGVKD. The CDR3 is 18 residues long. CDR3 residues: CAISALSFSGRAEDEQYF. Written as DNA, the CDR3 is TGTGCCATCAGTGCACTTTCCTTTAGCGGGAGGGCGGAAGACGAGCAGTACTTC.

In its sample, this clone was seen once. V and J are TRBV18 and TRBJ1-4; 7 nucleotides align to TRBD1. With 3 bases clipped from V and 10 bases from J, the junction kept 17 bases outside the gene matches. The CDR3 consists of 17 residues. Germline CDR1 and CDR2: KGHSH and LQKENI. This chain's CDR3 is CASSPGQPTNHGVKLFF. CDR3 DNA sequence: TGTGCCAGCTCACCGGGACAGCCCACAAACCACGGGGTAAAACTGTTTTTT.

The chain combines TRBV30 with TRBJ1-2, with D uncertain. Germline assignment: CDR1 GTSNPN and CDR2 SVGIG (reference sequence). The germline V and J ends were trimmed by 2 bases and 4 bases, with 20 bases remaining between them. The CDR3 runs 16 residues. The CDR3 DNA follows: TGTGCCTGGAGTCCCCCCGGGTCGAATACGTTCTATGGCTACACCTTC. It translates to CAWSPPGSNTFYGYTF.

This chain links TRBV19 with TRBJ2-2; 8 nucleotides line up with TRBD1. Germline loops: CDR1 LNHDA, CDR2 SQIVND (reference sequence). The CDR3 length is 13 residues. Germline trimming cut 7 bases from V and 7 bases from J; bases unmatched to any gene: 5. The CDR3 reads CASKDRANGELFF. CDR3 in DNA: TGTGCCAGTAAGGACAGGGCCAACGGGGAGCTGTTTTTT.

This chain uses TRBV28 with TRBJ1-5; a weak D match, TRBD1 (6 bases). Germline-derived CDR1 and CDR2 are MDHEN and SYDVKM. There are 14 residues in the CDR3. The germline V and J ends were trimmed by 2 bases and 2 bases, with 7 bases remaining between them. The CDR3 spells CASSLAGGNQPQHF. In nucleotides, the CDR3 is TGTGCCAGCAGTTTAGCAGGGGGCAATCAGCCCCAGCATTTT.

The chain combines TRBV4-1 with TRBJ1-2; unclear D gene. This CDR3 is built from 16 residues. Germline V gives CDR1 MGHRA, CDR2 YSYEKL. V was trimmed by 0 bases and J by 4 bases, leaving 15 bases between them. The CDR3 region is CASSQDWRVIGYGYTF. The CDR3 coding sequence is TGCGCCAGCAGCCAAGATTGGAGGGTAATCGGCTATGGCTACACCTTC.

The chain employs TRBV29-1 and TRBJ2-3, with 7 bases fitting TRBD2. CDR1 and CDR2 from the germline V gene are SQVTM and ANQGSEA. V was clipped by 7 bases and J by 8 bases; unmatched bases: 15. The CDR3 has 14 amino acids. The CDR3 sequence: CSASSGIGGSTQYF. Here the CDR3 DNA reads TGCAGCGCATCCTCAGGGATCGGCGGGAGTACGCAGTATTTT.

The genes are TRBV11-3 and TRBJ1-3, with a possible D match to TRBD1 (5 bases). The CDR3 length is 14 residues. Trimming shortened V by 5 bases and J by 6 bases, and 14 bases separated the two germline ends. The germline gives CDR1 SGHNT, CDR2 YENEEA. For the CDR3, the DNA is TGTGCCAGCAGCGTGCGGGGGGAAGAAAACACCATATATTTT. Translating gives CASSVRGEENTIYF.

The chain is built from TRBV27 and TRBJ1-5; D possibly corresponds to TRBD1 (5 bases). Trimming cost V 3 bases and J 4 bases, with 16 bases left between them. This CDR3 spans 16 amino acids. Germline V gene data show CDR1 as MNHEY and CDR2 as SMNVEV (reference sequence). In nucleotides, the CDR3 is TGTGCCAGCAGTTTTGGCAGGGAAAAAGGGAATCAGCCCCAGCATTTT. Encoded protein: CASSFGREKGNQPQHF.

The chain recombines TRBV10-3 with TRBJ2-1, with TRBD1 matching 10 bases. The CDR3 has 16 residues. The germline V gene has CDR1 ENHRY and CDR2 SYGVKD. V was pared by 2 bases and J by 3 bases, with 4 bases of the junction left unmatched. The CDR3 DNA is TGTGCCATCAGTGAGGACGGACAGGGGGTCTACAATGAGCAGTTCTTC. The encoded protein is CAISEDGQGVYNEQFF.

V is TRBV7-2 and J is TRBJ2-1, with a weak D call TRBD1 (6 bases). Germline V lookup: CDR1 SGHTA, CDR2 FQGNSA. Trimming stripped 5 bases from V and 9 bases from J, with 20 bases between. The CDR3 length is 15 residues. In nucleotides, the CDR3 is TGTGCCAGCAGCGGCAACAGGGAAAGGAATGTTGAGCAGTTCTTC. Translation: CASSGNRERNVEQFF.

The CDR3 DNA reads TGTGCCAGCAGCCAGACTAGCGTTAGAGCCGGGGAGCTGTTTTTT. Translated, it gives CASSQTSVRAGELFF. The V call is TRBV7-9, the J call TRBJ2-2; 8 bases align to TRBD2. The germline V gene encodes CDR1 SEHNR and CDR2 FQNEAQ (reference sequence). The CDR3 spans 15 residues. V trimming: 5 bases; J trimming: 6 bases; junction bases outside the gene matches: 8.

Regarding this clone: One junction end disagrees with the germline gene, perhaps due to a read error. The chain carries TRBV28 and TRBJ1-5, with a tentative D call TRBD1 (6 bases). Germline lookup yields CDR1 MDHEN and CDR2 SYDVKM. This CDR3 region has 15 residues. DNA for the CDR3: TGTGCAAGCAGGATAATACAGGGTAGCAATCAGCCCCAGCATTTT. It is translated as CASRIIQGSNQPQHF.

This sequence joins TRBV18 and TRBJ1-1; TRBD1 matches at 8 bases. The V gene's germline CDR1 is KGHSH and CDR2 LQKENI. J was trimmed by 1 base and V by 2 bases; bases with no gene match: 6. The CDR3 length is 16 residues. CDR3: CASSPRSGTGNTEAFF. The CDR3 DNA follows: TGTGCCAGCTCACCAAGATCCGGGACAGGGAACACTGAAGCTTTCTTT.

This clone was seen just once. This sequence joins TRBV4-2 and TRBJ2-1, with a tentative D call TRBD1 (6 bases). The CDR3 contains 16 residues. Trimming left V 3 bases short and J 2 bases short, with 14 bases between. Germline V gene data show CDR1 as LGHNA and CDR2 as YNFKEQ. CDR3 in amino acids: CASSQSNRDPYNEQFF. The CDR3, as DNA: TGTGCCAGCAGCCAGTCGAACAGGGACCCCTACAATGAGCAGTTCTTC.

V gene TRBV4-2 combines with J gene TRBJ2-3, with D unresolved. The germline V gene has CDR1 LGHNA and CDR2 YNFKEQ. The CDR3 contains 16 residues. The ends were cut back, 1 base at V and 0 bases at J, with 11 bases in the middle. This CDR3 reads CASSQAAAASTDTQYF. The CDR3 region has the DNA TGTGCCAGCAGCCAAGCTGCGGCAGCTAGCACAGATACGCAGTATTTT.

The chain carries TRBV3-1 (or the pseudogene TRBV3-2) and TRBJ1-1; D gene unclear. The germline gives CDR1 LGHDT, CDR2 YNNKEL (reference sequence). CDR3 length equals 13 residues. The V gene lost 5 bases and the J gene lost 4 bases, with 11 bases spanning the gap. CDR3 nucleotide sequence: TGTGCCAGCAGCAGACTGAAAGCCACTGAAGCTTTCTTT. Amino acids: CASSRLKATEAFF.